The rows below give T cell receptor beta chains drawn from one sample of a study of blood T cell repertoires in COVID-19. Profiled with immunoSEQ multiplex PCR; TCRdb holds only in-frame clones, not every one. The profile covers 200,000 to 300,000 clones, with approximately 80% appearing a single time and under 5.5% taken by the ten largest. Specimen: peripheral blood. The receptors were gathered from a man aged 60-69 years with acute or convalescent COVID-19. CDR3s include the opening cysteine and the closing phenylalanine or tryptophan. The order of the fields is clone size, J gene, V gene, D gene, CDR3 DNA, CDR3 protein. A D gene is named only where the DNA matches it firmly. Clone size is stated in some rows and not others, as once, few, many or a class when expanded.

abundance: NA
j_gene: TRBJ2-3
v_gene: TRBV11-2
d_gene: NA
CDR3nt: TGTGCCAGCAGCTTAGCGCAGGTTGGCACAGATACGCAGTATTTT
CDR3aa: CASSLAQVGTDTQYF

abundance: few
j_gene: TRBJ2-6
v_gene: TRBV5-4
d_gene: TRBD2
CDR3nt: TGTGCCAGCAGCTTGAGCGGGGGAGGGGCCAACGTCCTGACTTTC
CDR3aa: CASSLSGGGANVLTF

abundance: NA
j_gene: TRBJ1-2
v_gene: TRBV6-5
d_gene: NA
CDR3nt: TGTGCCAGCAGTTACTCGAGGAATTCTAACTATGGCTACACCTTC
CDR3aa: CASSYSRNSNYGYTF

abundance: NA
j_gene: TRBJ1-1
v_gene: TRBV18
d_gene: NA
CDR3nt: TGTGCCAGCTCAATGGGGGAAAGGGGGACTGAAGCTTTCTTT
CDR3aa: CASSMGERGTEAFF

abundance: NA
j_gene: TRBJ2-7
v_gene: TRBV4-3
d_gene: TRBD1
CDR3nt: TGCGCCAGCAGCCAAGATCCAGGGGGCTGGCGGAGGGGGTCCGAGCAGTACTTC
CDR3aa: CASSQDPGGWRRGSEQYF

abundance: NA
j_gene: TRBJ1-2
v_gene: TRBV11-2
d_gene: TRBD1
CDR3nt: TGTGCCAGCAGCCGGGACAGGGGCGCCTCTGGGTATGGCTACACCTTC
CDR3aa: CASSRDRGASGYGYTF

abundance: once
j_gene: TRBJ2-5
v_gene: TRBV28
d_gene: TRBD1
CDR3nt: TGTGCCAGCAGTTTGGGGACAGGTACTAACGCGGAGACCCAGTACTTC
CDR3aa: CASSLGTGTNAETQYF

abundance: few
j_gene: TRBJ2-7
v_gene: TRBV6-5
d_gene: TRBD2
CDR3nt: TGTGCCAGCAGTCCCCTAGCGGCGAACACCTACGAGCAGTACTTC
CDR3aa: CASSPLAANTYEQYF

abundance: NA
j_gene: TRBJ1-1
v_gene: TRBV5-4
d_gene: TRBD1
CDR3nt: TGTGCCAGCAGCTTGGCTCCCTCAGGGGGCGGGACTGAAGCTTTCTTT
CDR3aa: CASSLAPSGGGTEAFF

abundance: NA
j_gene: TRBJ2-1
v_gene: TRBV10-3
d_gene: TRBD2
CDR3nt: TGTGCCATGAGCGGGGCGGGAGTTGGAAATGAGCAGTTCTTC
CDR3aa: CAMSGAGVGNEQFF

abundance: NA
j_gene: TRBJ2-5
v_gene: TRBV5-4
d_gene: NA
CDR3nt: TGTGCCAGCATTCCTAGCGCCACCCAAGAGACCCAGTACTTC
CDR3aa: CASIPSATQETQYF

abundance: NA
j_gene: TRBJ1-1
v_gene: TRBV20-1
d_gene: NA
CDR3nt: TGCAGTGCTAGTTCATCAGTAACACAAACTGAAGCTTTCTTT
CDR3aa: CSASSSVTQTEAFF

abundance: once
j_gene: TRBJ1-6
v_gene: TRBV7-3
d_gene: NA
CDR3nt: TGTGCCAGCAGCTTGCCCCCGCGACGGGGGGGTTCACCCCTCCACTTT
CDR3aa: CASSLPPRRGGSPLHF

abundance: NA
j_gene: TRBJ2-3
v_gene: TRBV19
d_gene: TRBD2
CDR3nt: TGTGCCAGTAGTATTTGGGCTAGCGGGGGGATTGGGACGCAGTATTTT
CDR3aa: CASSIWASGGIGTQYF

abundance: NA
j_gene: TRBJ2-7
v_gene: TRBV9
d_gene: NA
CDR3nt: TGTGCCAGCAGCGAGGGGGACCCTGGCCTCTACGAGCAGTACTTC
CDR3aa: CASSEGDPGLYEQYF

abundance: NA
j_gene: TRBJ1-2
v_gene: TRBV27
d_gene: TRBD1
CDR3nt: TGTGCCAGCAGTTTCAATGGACAGGGGCAATTTACGCGTGGCTACACCTTC
CDR3aa: CASSFNGQGQFTRGYTF

abundance: NA
j_gene: TRBJ2-5
v_gene: TRBV10-3
d_gene: TRBD1
CDR3nt: TGTGCCATCAGTGAGTTTCGGACAGGGGGCGAAGGGGAGACCCAGTACTTC
CDR3aa: CAISEFRTGGEGETQYF

abundance: NA
j_gene: TRBJ1-1
v_gene: TRBV6-5
d_gene: TRBD1
CDR3nt: TGTGCCAGCAGGAGACCCGGGACAGGGAGCACTGAAGCTTTCTTT
CDR3aa: CASRRPGTGSTEAFF

abundance: once
j_gene: TRBJ2-1
v_gene: TRBV3-1/TRBV3-2
d_gene: NA
CDR3nt: TGTGCCAGCAGTCTGGACTCCGCCTACAATGAGCAGTTCTTC
CDR3aa: CASSLDSAYNEQFF

abundance: NA
j_gene: TRBJ2-3
v_gene: TRBV28
d_gene: TRBD2
CDR3nt: TGTGCCAGCAGTTTTTCTAGCGGGGGCACAGATACGCAGTATTTT
CDR3aa: CASSFSSGGTDTQYF

abundance: NA
j_gene: TRBJ1-6
v_gene: TRBV6-5
d_gene: TRBD1
CDR3nt: TGTGCCAGCGGAAGACAGGGGAGATCACCCCTCCACTTT
CDR3aa: CASGRQGRSPLHF

abundance: NA
j_gene: TRBJ2-2
v_gene: TRBV5-6
d_gene: NA
CDR3nt: TGTGCCAGCAGCCCCCCGAGGGCGTCCGGGGAGCTGTTTTTT
CDR3aa: CASSPPRASGELFF

abundance: once
j_gene: TRBJ1-6
v_gene: TRBV27
d_gene: NA
CDR3nt: TGTGCCAGCAGTTTACTTGCGACAGTTAATAATTCACCCCTCCACTTT
CDR3aa: CASSLLATVNNSPLHF

abundance: NA
j_gene: TRBJ1-1
v_gene: TRBV20-1
d_gene: NA
CDR3nt: TGCAGTGCTAGTAAGGCCCAGGTGAACACTGAAGCTTTCTTT
CDR3aa: CSASKAQVNTEAFF

abundance: NA
j_gene: TRBJ2-3
v_gene: TRBV15
d_gene: TRBD2
CDR3nt: TGTGCCACCAGCAGGCGCCCAGCTAGCGGGAGTAGCACAGATACGCAGTATTTT
CDR3aa: CATSRRPASGSSTDTQYF

abundance: NA
j_gene: TRBJ2-7
v_gene: TRBV5-1
d_gene: TRBD1
CDR3nt: TGCGCCAGCAGCCAGGGACAGGGAGACTACGAGCAGTACTTC
CDR3aa: CASSQGQGDYEQYF

abundance: NA
j_gene: TRBJ2-5
v_gene: TRBV7-8
d_gene: NA
CDR3nt: TGTGCCAGCAGCTTATTTGCCCTGAGGGAAGAGACCCAGTACTTC
CDR3aa: CASSLFALREETQYF

abundance: NA
j_gene: TRBJ1-1
v_gene: TRBV30
d_gene: NA
CDR3nt: TGTGCCTGGACAGACTCCCGCATTGAAGCTTTCTTT
CDR3aa: CAWTDSRIEAFF

abundance: once
j_gene: TRBJ2-7
v_gene: TRBV19
d_gene: NA
CDR3nt: TGTGCCAGTAGTATAGAAGGGGGGGCTCGCGAGCAGTACTTC
CDR3aa: CASSIEGGAREQYF

abundance: NA
j_gene: TRBJ2-3
v_gene: TRBV28
d_gene: TRBD2
CDR3nt: TGTGCCAGCAGGAAGAGCGGGAGTACAGATACGCAGTATTTT
CDR3aa: CASRKSGSTDTQYF

abundance: once
j_gene: TRBJ1-1
v_gene: TRBV2
d_gene: TRBD1
CDR3nt: TGTGCCAGCAGCGGACAGGGGTTCACTGAAGCTTTCTTT
CDR3aa: CASSGQGFTEAFF

abundance: NA
j_gene: TRBJ2-1
v_gene: TRBV7-9
d_gene: TRBD1
CDR3nt: TGTGCCAGCAGCTTCGACAGGGGCAATGAGCAGTTCTTC
CDR3aa: CASSFDRGNEQFF

abundance: NA
j_gene: TRBJ1-1
v_gene: TRBV5-8
d_gene: TRBD1
CDR3nt: TGTGCCAGCAGCTTGGGGGACAGACGGGAAGCTTTCTTT
CDR3aa: CASSLGDRREAFF

abundance: once
j_gene: TRBJ2-3
v_gene: TRBV9
d_gene: TRBD2
CDR3nt: TGTGCCAGCAGCCCCCGGACTAGCGGGGGCACAGATACGCAGTATTTT
CDR3aa: CASSPRTSGGTDTQYF

abundance: NA
j_gene: TRBJ2-7
v_gene: TRBV9
d_gene: TRBD1
CDR3nt: TGTGCCAGCAGCGAAGAGGGACAGGGCTCCTACGAGCAGTACTTC
CDR3aa: CASSEEGQGSYEQYF

abundance: few
j_gene: TRBJ1-2
v_gene: TRBV6-6
d_gene: NA
CDR3nt: TGTGCCAGCAGTCATATCGCTCGACAGCTTAATAAGAACTATGGCTACACCTTC
CDR3aa: CASSHIARQLNKNYGYTF

abundance: NA
j_gene: TRBJ1-5
v_gene: TRBV20-1
d_gene: NA
CDR3nt: TGCAGTGCTAGTAGCTCGTCTGGCAATCAGCCCCAGCATTTT
CDR3aa: CSASSSSGNQPQHF

abundance: once
j_gene: TRBJ2-1
v_gene: TRBV6-2/TRBV6-3
d_gene: TRBD2
CDR3nt: TGTGCCAGCAGTACCTCTCTGACTAGCGGCAATGAGCAGTTCTTC
CDR3aa: CASSTSLTSGNEQFF

abundance: NA
j_gene: TRBJ1-4
v_gene: TRBV5-1
d_gene: TRBD1
CDR3nt: TGCGCCAGCAAAAGGGGGGACAGGGGTGAAAAACTGTTTTTT
CDR3aa: CASKRGDRGEKLFF

abundance: NA
j_gene: TRBJ1-3
v_gene: TRBV18
d_gene: NA
CDR3nt: TGTGCCAGCTCACCACCAACGGGACACTCTGGAAACACCATATATTTT
CDR3aa: CASSPPTGHSGNTIYF

abundance: NA
j_gene: TRBJ2-2
v_gene: TRBV7-3
d_gene: NA
CDR3nt: TGTGCCAGCAGCTTATTCGGTGTCACCGGGGAGCTGTTTTTT
CDR3aa: CASSLFGVTGELFF

abundance: NA
j_gene: TRBJ2-7
v_gene: TRBV15
d_gene: TRBD2
CDR3nt: TGTGCCACCAGCAGGGGACTAGCGGGACACGAGCAGTACTTC
CDR3aa: CATSRGLAGHEQYF

abundance: once
j_gene: TRBJ1-5
v_gene: TRBV7-8
d_gene: NA
CDR3nt: TGTGCCAGCAGCCTCCTCTCCAGGGGTAATCAGCCCCAGCATTTT
CDR3aa: CASSLLSRGNQPQHF

abundance: NA
j_gene: TRBJ1-4
v_gene: TRBV28
d_gene: TRBD1
CDR3nt: TGTGCCAGCAGTTCCGGGACAGCAATCGGGGAAAAACTGTTTTTT
CDR3aa: CASSSGTAIGEKLFF

abundance: NA
j_gene: TRBJ2-2
v_gene: TRBV5-1
d_gene: NA
CDR3nt: TGCGCCAGCAGCTGGAGTGCCGGGGAGCTGTTTTTT
CDR3aa: CASSWSAGELFF

abundance: NA
j_gene: TRBJ1-5
v_gene: TRBV27
d_gene: NA
CDR3nt: TGTGCCAGCAGTTTATCAAGAGGGAGCAATCAGCCCCAGCATTTT
CDR3aa: CASSLSRGSNQPQHF

abundance: NA
j_gene: TRBJ2-7
v_gene: TRBV28
d_gene: NA
CDR3nt: TGTGCCAGCAGTTTGGGGGGAGATGCCTACGAGCAGTACTTC
CDR3aa: CASSLGGDAYEQYF

abundance: NA
j_gene: TRBJ2-1
v_gene: TRBV9
d_gene: NA
CDR3nt: TGTGCCAGCAGCGTAGGAGTTGCCGGTAGCAATGAGCAGTTCTTC
CDR3aa: CASSVGVAGSNEQFF

abundance: NA
j_gene: TRBJ1-2
v_gene: TRBV6-2/TRBV6-3
d_gene: TRBD1
CDR3nt: TGTGCCAGCAACCCCCGGGACAGGTCGTATGGCTACACCTTC
CDR3aa: CASNPRDRSYGYTF

abundance: NA
j_gene: TRBJ2-5
v_gene: TRBV3-1/TRBV3-2
d_gene: NA
CDR3nt: TGTGCCAGCAGCCAAGATTTCCCAGGGACCCAGTACTTC
CDR3aa: CASSQDFPGTQYF